These 5 T cell receptor beta chains came from one sample sequenced in a study of T-cell memory formation after mild COVID-19. TCRdb used MiXCR to reprocess the 5' RACE reads, holding one entry per CDR3 protein. The data show 200,000 to 300,000 distinct CDR3 sequences, roughly a sixth seen once. The sample comprised PBMCs or a T cell subset sorted from them (not recorded which). Every receptor here comes from a man aged 18 to 29 who had mild COVID-19 (a few samples of this study predate the infection). Cell type and time point are not known.

This clonotype was counted at least ten times. Here the CDR3 reads CASSLWAAYGYTF. The DNA of the CDR3 is TGTGCCAGCAGCTTATGGGCAGCGTATGGCTACACCTTC. The chain employs TRBV7-2 and TRBJ1-2; D gene unclear. CDR1 is SGHTA, CDR2 FQGNSA, per germline. The V end was cut by 2 bases, the J end by 5 bases, with 9 bases between. The CDR3 is 13 amino acids.

This clonotype was detected a few times. J is TRBJ1-2 and V is TRBV12-3 or TRBV12-4; 7 bases fit TRBD1. With 6 bases clipped from V and 6 bases from J, the junction kept 7 bases outside the gene matches. This CDR3 has 13 amino acids. The CDR3, as DNA: TGTGCCAGCAGCGAGGGGACAGTCAATGGCTACACCTTC. This translates into CASSEGTVNGYTF.

For the CDR3, the DNA is TGCAGTGCTAGAGTGGTAGGGGGTATAAACACCATATATTTT. Encoded protein: CSARVVGGINTIYF. This chain links TRBV20-1 with TRBJ1-3, with D maybe TRBD1 (6 bases). The CDR3 is 14 amino acids. Germline-derived CDR1 and CDR2 are DFQATT and SNEGSKA (reference sequence). Trimming shortened V by 1 base and J by 6 bases, and 13 bases separated the two germline ends.

This clonotype was picked up a small number of times. This chain joins TRBV6-5 and TRBJ2-5; 9 bases line up with TRBD1. CDR1 is MNHEY and CDR2 is SVGAGI in the germline V gene. The trim removed 0 bases at V and 7 bases at J, leaving 9 bases unmatched. This CDR3 comprises 16 residues. The CDR3 loop is CASSYSFSPGQGTQYF. Written as DNA, the CDR3 is TGTGCCAGCAGTTACTCCTTCTCCCCGGGACAGGGGACCCAGTACTTC.

The J gene is TRBJ1-1, the V gene TRBV20-1; tentatively, D is TRBD1 (6 bases). CDR3 length equals 16 residues. V was clipped by 6 bases and J by 6 bases, with 26 bases between them. Germline V gene data show CDR1 as DFQATT and CDR2 as SNEGSKA (reference sequence). The CDR3 loop is CSAVPPAQGDGAEAFF. In DNA, the CDR3 is TGCAGTGCCGTACCCCCGGCACAGGGCGACGGGGCTGAAGCTTTCTTT.